The 9 T cell receptor beta chains presented below share a single source sample, sequenced in a study of PD-L1 blockade in urothelial cancer. Time point of the sample: pretreatment peripheral blood. TCRdb keeps only in-frame clones here, not all; method: immunoSEQ multiplex PCR. The repertoire includes tens of thousands of clones, around 88% of them detected once, and roughly 14% sits in the top ten. Sequencing was performed on PBMCs, taken around atezolizumab (anti-PD-L1) treatment. The receptors here all came from a woman between 55 and 75 years old with urothelial cancer.

This rearrangement joins TRBV9 to TRBJ2-1; D remains ambiguous. Germline CDR1 and CDR2: SGDLS and YYNGEE. The CDR3 has 14 residues. V was cut by 4 bases and J by 6 bases, with 14 bases left in between. The CDR3 loop reads CASSTSARTNEQFF. The CDR3 DNA reads as TGTGCCAGCAGCACCTCAGCTAGAACCAATGAGCAGTTCTTC.

The chain has TRBV5-5 and TRBJ2-2; D perhaps matches TRBD1 (5 bases). V lost 2 bases and J lost 4, with 9 bases in between. The germline V gene has CDR1 SGHKS and CDR2 YYEKEE (reference sequence). CDR3 size: 14 residues. CDR3 in amino acids: CASSFQGGTGELFF. CDR3 in DNA: TGTGCCAGCAGCTTCCAGGGCGGCACCGGGGAGCTGTTTTTT.

The chain carries TRBV4-2 and TRBJ1-2; possible D gene TRBD1, 6 bases. Germline V gene lookup returns CDR1 LGHNA and CDR2 YNFKEQ. Trimming pared 0 bases from V and 5 bases from J, leaving 22 bases between. The length of the CDR3 is 18 residues. The DNA for the CDR3 is TGTGCCAGCAGCCAAGACGGGGGGCAGGGAGGTTTCGGGTATGGCTACACCTTC. It yields the protein CASSQDGGQGGFGYGYTF.

This sequence joins TRBV2 and TRBJ2-2; TRBD1 agrees at 11 bases. The CDR3 consists of 15 residues. Germline V gene sequence: CDR1 SNHLY, CDR2 FYNNEI. Losses at the gene ends were 7 bases for V and 5 bases for J; bases not matched to a gene: 6. CDR3 loop: CASTRDRGWTGELFF. The CDR3 DNA follows: TGTGCCAGCACCCGGGACAGGGGGTGGACCGGGGAGCTGTTTTTT.

The chain carries TRBV7-8 and TRBJ2-5; 11 nucleotides line up with TRBD2. CDR3 length: 15 residues. In germline, CDR1 is SGHVS, CDR2 FQNEAQ. V was pared by 5 bases and J by 5 bases, with 7 bases of the junction left unmatched. CDR3 sequence reads: CASSQTSGIWETQYF. CDR3 sequence (DNA): TGTGCCAGCAGCCAGACTAGCGGGATTTGGGAGACCCAGTACTTC.

In its sample, this clone was seen a few times. This chain connects TRBV2 to TRBJ1-5; 7 bases map to TRBD1. The CDR3 has 14 amino acids. CDR1 and CDR2 (germline): SNHLY, FYNNEI. With V trimmed by 10 bases and J by 7 bases, 13 bases remained unmatched. The CDR3 spells CAIHQTGYDQPQHF. The CDR3, as DNA: TGTGCCATCCATCAGACAGGGTATGACCAGCCCCAGCATTTT.

This clone appeared a single time. The gene calls are TRBV5-1 and TRBJ2-1; 11 bases align to TRBD2. V shed 1 base, J shed 8 bases, and the junction held 8 bases outside the gene matches. The V gene's germline CDR1 is SGHRS and CDR2 YFSETQ. The CDR3 has 16 residues. This CDR3 reads CASSLRTSGSTDEQFF. In DNA form, the CDR3 reads TGCGCCAGCAGCTTGAGAACTAGCGGGAGTACCGATGAGCAGTTCTTC.

The chain recombines TRBV27 with TRBJ2-7, with D possibly being TRBD1 (6 bases). With 3 bases removed from V and 0 bases from J, the gap between germline ends came to 15 bases. The CDR3 extends over 16 amino acids. The germline V gene has CDR1 MNHEY and CDR2 SMNVEV (reference sequence). The CDR3 nucleotides are TGTGCCAGCAGTTTTTCCAGGGGTGAGAGCTCCTACGAGCAGTACTTC. This encodes CASSFSRGESSYEQYF.

The gene calls are TRBV7-2 and TRBJ1-2, with D perhaps matching TRBD1 (6 bases). Germline loops: CDR1 SGHTA, CDR2 FQGNSA. With 0 bases removed from V and 8 bases from J, the gap between germline ends came to 13 bases. The CDR3 has 14 residues. CDR3 nucleotides: TGTGCCAGCAGCTTAGCTCCCGGGGGGGGCGGCTACACCTTC. Protein product: CASSLAPGGGGYTF.